This is a list of T cell receptor beta chains from one sample in a study of cytomegalovirus exposure and HLA in healthy donors. Produced via immunoSEQ multiplex PCR; TCRdb's table is partial and in-frame only. The sample has around 90,000 clones, approximately 77% seen once. Sequenced: PBMCs. These receptor sequences come from a human donor in good health. The CDR3 runs from the conserved cysteine through the conserved F or W. The order of the fields is D gene, V gene, J gene, clone size, CDR3 DNA, CDR3 protein. D genes are given only for firm matches. The size of a clone is reported for some rows only, either as once, few or many, or as a class for expanded clones.

TRBD1	TRBV28	TRBJ1-2	-	TGTGCCAGCAGTTTAGGGACAGGAATCCTCTCTAACTATGGCTACACCTTC	CASSLGTGILSNYGYTF
-	TRBV25-1	TRBJ1-1	-	TGTGCCAGCAGTGATCAGGGGAACACTGAAGCTTTCTTT	CASSDQGNTEAFF
TRBD2	TRBV7-2	TRBJ2-1	-	TGTGCCAGCAGACCTCTAGCGGGGGTCTACAATGAGCAGTTCTTC	CASRPLAGVYNEQFF
-	TRBV27	TRBJ1-1	once	TGTGCCAGCGTGGGACAACCTAACACTGAAGCTTTCTTT	CASVGQPNTEAFF
-	TRBV29-1	TRBJ2-3	-	TGCAGCGTTGAGGGCGGGATGGGGGATACGCAGTATTTT	CSVEGGMGDTQYF
-	TRBV5-1	TRBJ2-2	-	TGCGCCAGCAGCTTGGGTTGGGGGCGGAACACCGGGGAGCTGTTTTTT	CASSLGWGRNTGELFF
-	TRBV5-1	TRBJ2-7	-	TGCGCCAGCAGCCCCTGGGGTAGCGGAGCCTACGAGCAGTACTTC	CASSPWGSGAYEQYF
TRBD1	TRBV4-1	TRBJ2-2	-	TGCGCCAGCAGCCAAGATGTACAGGGGGCGCAAGGCGGGGAGCTGTTTTTT	CASSQDVQGAQGGELFF
-	TRBV28	TRBJ2-6	few	TGTGCCAGCAGCCCAACAGGCTCCGGGGCCAACGTCCTGACTTTC	CASSPTGSGANVLTF
TRBD1	TRBV7-2	TRBJ1-5	-	TGTGCCAGCAGCAGGAGTCGGACAGGGGGCAATCAGCCCCAGCATTTT	CASSRSRTGGNQPQHF
-	TRBV5-1	TRBJ1-1	few	TGCGCCAGCAGCTTGGCCACAGCGGGGACTGAAGCTTTCTTT	CASSLATAGTEAFF
-	TRBV18	TRBJ2-1	-	TGTGCCAGCTCACCAAGGACGGAGGGCAATGAGCAGTTCTTC	CASSPRTEGNEQFF
-	TRBV7-9	TRBJ2-5	-	TGTGCCAGCAGCCCGCGGACGGGGGAAGAGACCCAGTACTTC	CASSPRTGEETQYF
TRBD2	TRBV4-1	TRBJ2-3	-	TGCGCCAGCAGCCAAGAAGGGACTAGGGATACGCAGTATTTT	CASSQEGTRDTQYF
TRBD1	TRBV15	TRBJ1-4	-	TGTGCCACCAGCAGAGGGGGACAGAATAATGAAAAACTGTTTTTT	CATSRGGQNNEKLFF
-	TRBV12-5	TRBJ2-5	-	TGTGCTAGTGGCAAGGGACTCCAAGAGACCCAGTACTTC	CASGKGLQETQYF
-	TRBV11-2	TRBJ1-1	-	TGTGCCAGCAGCTCCGGGGGTTCAGCTTTCTTT	CASSSGGSAFF
TRBD2	TRBV5-4	TRBJ2-1	-	TGTGCCAGCAGACTAGCGGGAGGGCCAAGCAATGAGCAGTTCTTC	CASRLAGGPSNEQFF
TRBD1	TRBV6-6	TRBJ1-1	few	TGTGCCAGCAGTCCGACAGGGAAGAGCACTGAAGCTTTCTTT	CASSPTGKSTEAFF
-	TRBV7-2	TRBJ2-1	-	TGTGCCAGCAGCTTAGGGACTCCCCGGGGGGCTGAGCAGTTCTTC	CASSLGTPRGAEQFF
-	TRBV19	TRBJ1-3	-	TGTGCCAGTAGTCTCCAGCCTTCGACAGGACTTAGGGGAAACACCATATATTTT	CASSLQPSTGLRGNTIYF
-	TRBV28	TRBJ1-5	-	TGTGCCAGCAGTGGGGGTGAGGGGGTGACCCAGCCCCAGCATTTT	CASSGGEGVTQPQHF
-	TRBV6-5	TRBJ2-7	few	TGTGCCAGCAGTAACCCGGGCCCAGGGATCTACGAGCAGTACTTC	CASSNPGPGIYEQYF
TRBD2	TRBV5-6	TRBJ2-5	-	TGTGCCAGCGTGGGCCTAGCGGGGTCGGGGGCGGAGACCCAGTACTTC	CASVGLAGSGAETQYF
TRBD1	TRBV14	TRBJ1-2	-	TGTGCCAGCAGCCAAGCAGGGACAGGCGCTTATGGCTACACCTTC	CASSQAGTGAYGYTF
TRBD1	TRBV5-4	TRBJ1-3	-	TGTGCCAGCAGCTTGGCCGGACAGGGAGGAAACACCATATATTTT	CASSLAGQGGNTIYF
TRBD1	TRBV5-1	TRBJ2-2	-	TGCGCCAGCAGCCCCGCCGACAGGGTAGCCGGGGAGCTGTTTTTT	CASSPADRVAGELFF
-	TRBV7-3	TRBJ1-4	-	TGTGCCAGCAGTCGAGGTTTATCTGACAAGGTTGTTGGGGGGACTAATGAAAAACTGTTTTTT	CASSRGLSDKVVGGTNEKLFF
TRBD1	TRBV19	TRBJ1-2	-	TGTGCCACCTCGGACAGGGGGCCATATTATGGTGGCTACACCTTC	CATSDRGPYYGGYTF
TRBD2	TRBV5-4	TRBJ2-2	once	TGTGCCAGCAGCTCTTGGGGGGGGAACACCGGGGAGCTGTTTTTT	CASSSWGGNTGELFF
TRBD1	TRBV10-3	TRBJ1-4	few	TGTGCCATCAGAGCGACAGGGTTAGGGGAAAAACTGTTTTTT	CAIRATGLGEKLFF
-	TRBV5-4	TRBJ2-7	-	TGTGCCAGCAGCCCGGGAGACACATCCTACGAGCAGTACTTC	CASSPGDTSYEQYF
-	TRBV28	TRBJ2-3	-	TGTGCCAGCAGCCCGAGCACAGGTTTGGGGTCCCACACAGATACGCAGTATTTT	CASSPSTGLGSHTDTQYF
TRBD2	TRBV18	TRBJ2-1	-	TGTGCCAGCTCACCCGCGGGACTAGCGGGAGAGGGCGAGCAGTTCTTC	CASSPAGLAGEGEQFF
-	TRBV27	TRBJ1-6	-	TGTGCCAGCAGTTTATCGCGGGGGGGTTATAATTCACCCCTCCACTTT	CASSLSRGGYNSPLHF
-	TRBV28	TRBJ1-4	-	TGTGCCAGCAGTTCCTTCGGGTTGGGGAGGACAACTAATGAAAAACTGTTTTTT	CASSSFGLGRTTNEKLFF
TRBD2	TRBV2	TRBJ2-7	-	TGTGCCAGCAGTGGCGAAGCGGGGGGTGGGTCCTACGAGCAGTACTTC	CASSGEAGGGSYEQYF
TRBD2	TRBV6-1	TRBJ2-7	few	TGTGCCAGCAGTGATCGGGGGGACGAGCAGTACTTC	CASSDRGDEQYF
TRBD2	TRBV29-1	TRBJ2-3	few	TGCAGCCCTGTAGCGGGAGGGCCTGGCGGCACAGATACGCAGTATTTT	CSPVAGGPGGTDTQYF
-	TRBV5-4	TRBJ2-7	once	TGTGCCAGCAGCCTACGGTCAGGGCCGCACGAGCAGTACTTC	CASSLRSGPHEQYF
-	TRBV7-2	TRBJ2-4	once	TGTGCCAGCAGCTCCGAATCAACAGGGACCAAAAACATTCAGTACTTC	CASSSESTGTKNIQYF
TRBD2	TRBV2	TRBJ2-7	-	TGTGCCAGCGTTAGCGGGAGGGGGGCCTACGAGCAGTACTTC	CASVSGRGAYEQYF
-	TRBV11-2	TRBJ2-7	-	TGTGCCAGCAGCCCGACAGGCTCTCTAGTAGACGAGCAGTACTTC	CASSPTGSLVDEQYF
-	TRBV4-2	TRBJ2-3	few	TGTGCCAGCAGCCAAGTCGGGGGCACAGATACGCAGTATTTT	CASSQVGGTDTQYF
TRBD2	TRBV5-6	TRBJ2-7	-	TGTGCCAGCAGGCCGGGACTAGGCGAGTACGAGCAGTACTTC	CASRPGLGEYEQYF
TRBD1	TRBV30	TRBJ1-2	-	TGTGCCTGGAGTCAAAACCGCGGGACAGGGGTTACTGGCTACACCTTC	CAWSQNRGTGVTGYTF
-	TRBV6-6	TRBJ2-2	once	TGTGCCAGCAGTTTCGGCACTCAGGTGACCGGGGAGCTGTTTTTT	CASSFGTQVTGELFF
-	TRBV7-8	TRBJ1-2	-	TGTGCCAGCAGCTTAGGGAGGGCGAGTTTGTATGGCTACACCTTC	CASSLGRASLYGYTF
TRBD1	TRBV4-2	TRBJ1-4	-	TGTGCCAGCAGCTACCCGGGACAGTCTAATGAAAAACTGTTTTTT	CASSYPGQSNEKLFF
-	TRBV5-5	TRBJ2-7	-	TGTGCCAGCAGCTTGGGTCCGGGGAGCTCCTACGAGCAGTACTTC	CASSLGPGSSYEQYF
TRBD1	TRBV4-2	TRBJ1-2	-	TGTGCCAGCAGCCTGGGACAGGGAGATTTAGGTGGCTACACCTTC	CASSLGQGDLGGYTF
TRBD1	TRBV7-9	TRBJ1-2	-	TGTGCCAGCAGCCCGGACAGGGATTACTATGGCTACACCTTC	CASSPDRDYYGYTF
-	TRBV30	TRBJ1-5	-	TGTGCCTGGAGCGCTTCGGGCAATCAGCCCCAGCATTTT	CAWSASGNQPQHF
-	TRBV5-4	TRBJ2-5	few	TGTGCCAGCAGCTTGGCGGGAGTCGGAGAGACCCAGTACTTC	CASSLAGVGETQYF
TRBD1	TRBV18	TRBJ1-5	-	TGTGCCAGCTCATACAGGGGCACCGACGGCAATCAGCCCCAGCATTTT	CASSYRGTDGNQPQHF
TRBD1	TRBV19	TRBJ2-3	-	TGTGCCAGTACCCCATGGACAGGGGTCACAGATACGCAGTATTTT	CASTPWTGVTDTQYF
-	TRBV6-5	TRBJ1-6	-	TGTGCCAGCCAGGGGCGCCGCGACTCACCCCTCCACTTT	CASQGRRDSPLHF
TRBD1	TRBV7-6	TRBJ2-2	-	TGTGCCAGCAGCTGGCAGGGGGCGGGGTACACCGGGGAGCTGTTTTTT	CASSWQGAGYTGELFF
TRBD2	TRBV28	TRBJ2-4	-	TGTGCCAGCAGTCCGGGACTAGCCCGCTTAGCCAAAAACATTCAGTACTTC	CASSPGLARLAKNIQYF